This T cell receptor (beta chain) was obtained from a study of technical replicates of blood from several donors. This CDR3 is 17 amino acids long. CDR1 SGHAT and CDR2 FQNNGV come from the germline V gene. V lost 1 base, J lost 1 base, and 16 bases lay in between. This clone has just one count. Profiled with immunoSEQ multiplex PCR; TCRdb holds only in-frame clones, not every one. The sample contains about 13,000 clones, around 75% of which appear only once. Sequencing was carried out using PBMCs. The sequence was obtained from a human donor in good health. V usage is TRBV11-2 and J usage is TRBJ1-1; a possible D gene is TRBD1 (5 bases). In DNA, the CDR3 is TGTGCCAGCAGCTTAGGAACGCAGGGTACGGGGAACACTGAAGCTTTCTTT. This translates into CASSLGTQGTGNTEAFF.